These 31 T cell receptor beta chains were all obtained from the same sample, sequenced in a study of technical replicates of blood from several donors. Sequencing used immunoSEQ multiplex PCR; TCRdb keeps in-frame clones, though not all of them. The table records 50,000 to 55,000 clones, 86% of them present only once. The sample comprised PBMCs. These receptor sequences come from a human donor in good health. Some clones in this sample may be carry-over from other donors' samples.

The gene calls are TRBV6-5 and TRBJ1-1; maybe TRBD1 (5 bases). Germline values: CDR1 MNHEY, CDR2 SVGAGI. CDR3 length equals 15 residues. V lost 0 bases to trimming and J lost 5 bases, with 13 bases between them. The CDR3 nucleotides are TGTGCCAGCAGTTACTCCGGAGGGGAGGGGACTGAAGCTTTCTTT. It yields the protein CASSYSGGEGTEAFF.

For the CDR3, the DNA is TGCGCCAGCAGCCAAGGCCCGACAGGGGGCGATCAGCCCCAGCATTTT. This sequence encodes CASSQGPTGGDQPQHF. This chain links TRBV4-1 with TRBJ1-5; 10 nucleotides agree with TRBD1. Looked up from germline, CDR1 is MGHRA and CDR2 is YSYEKL. This CDR3 is 16 amino acids long. J gave up 5 bases and V 1 base, and 5 bases lay outside the gene matches.

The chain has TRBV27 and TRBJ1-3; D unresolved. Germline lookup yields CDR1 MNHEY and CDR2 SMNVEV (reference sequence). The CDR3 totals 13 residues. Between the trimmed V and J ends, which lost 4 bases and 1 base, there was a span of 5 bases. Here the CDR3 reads CASSSGSGNTIYF. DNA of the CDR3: TGTGCCAGCAGTTCAGGTTCTGGAAACACCATATATTTT.

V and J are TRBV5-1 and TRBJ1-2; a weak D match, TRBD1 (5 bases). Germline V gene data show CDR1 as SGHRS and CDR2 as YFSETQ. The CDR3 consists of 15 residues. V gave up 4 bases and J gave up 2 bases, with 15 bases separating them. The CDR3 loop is CASSPLQGANYGYTF. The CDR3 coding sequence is TGCGCCAGCAGCCCCCTTCAGGGTGCCAACTATGGCTACACCTTC. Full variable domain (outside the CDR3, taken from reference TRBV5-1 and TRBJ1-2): KAGVTQTPRYLIKTRGQQVTLSCSPISGHRSVSWYQQTPGQGLQFLFEYFSETQRNKGNFPGRFSGRQFSNSRSEMNVSTLELGDSALYLCASSPLQGANYGYTFGSGTRLTVV.

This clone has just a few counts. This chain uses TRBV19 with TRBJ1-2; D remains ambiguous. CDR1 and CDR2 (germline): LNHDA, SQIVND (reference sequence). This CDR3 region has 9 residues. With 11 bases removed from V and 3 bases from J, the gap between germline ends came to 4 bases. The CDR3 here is CAVDYGYTF. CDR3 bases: TGTGCCGTAGACTATGGCTACACCTTC. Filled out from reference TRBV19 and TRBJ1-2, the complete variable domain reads DGGITQSPKYLFRKEGQNVTLSCEQNLNHDAMYWYRQDPGQGLRLIYYSQIVNDFQKGDIAEGYSVSREKKESFPLTVTSAQKNPTAFYLCAVDYGYTFGSGTRLTVV.

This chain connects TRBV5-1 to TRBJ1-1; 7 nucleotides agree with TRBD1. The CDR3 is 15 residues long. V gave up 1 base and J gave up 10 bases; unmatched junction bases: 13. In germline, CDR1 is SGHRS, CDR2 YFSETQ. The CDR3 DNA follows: TGCGCCAGCAGCTTGAAACCTGGGACAGAGGCCCGAGCTTTCTTT. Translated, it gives CASSLKPGTEARAFF. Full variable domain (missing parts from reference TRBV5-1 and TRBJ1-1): KAGVTQTPRYLIKTRGQQVTLSCSPISGHRSVSWYQQTPGQGLQFLFEYFSETQRNKGNFPGRFSGRQFSNSRSEMNVSTLELGDSALYLCASSLKPGTEARAFFGQGTRLTVV.

The CDR3 sequence: CASSYEAGYNTGELFF. As DNA, the CDR3 is TGTGCCAGCAGTTACGAAGCGGGATACAACACCGGGGAGCTGTTTTTT. This chain links TRBV6-6 with TRBJ2-2, with 7 bases aligning to TRBD2. Unmatched junction bases numbered 5, after V lost 2 bases and J lost 2 bases. The CDR3 consists of 16 residues. Germline-derived CDR1 and CDR2 are MNHNY and SVGAGI (reference sequence).

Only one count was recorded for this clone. This CDR3 reads CASSQEAGAGYNEQFF. The CDR3 coding sequence is TGCGCCAGCAGCCAAGAGGCGGGGGCAGGATACAATGAGCAGTTCTTC. The J gene is TRBJ2-1, the V gene TRBV4-3; tentatively, D is TRBD2 (7 bases). The CDR3 is 16 residues long. CDR1 and CDR2 (germline): LGHNA, YSLEER. Trimming left V 0 bases short and J 4 bases short, with 13 bases between.

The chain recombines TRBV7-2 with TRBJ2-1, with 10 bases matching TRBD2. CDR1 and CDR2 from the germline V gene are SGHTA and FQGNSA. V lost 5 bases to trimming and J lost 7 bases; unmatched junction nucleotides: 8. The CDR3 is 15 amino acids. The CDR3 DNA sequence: TGTGCCAGCAGCCGACCTAGCGGGAGTCTAAATGAGCAGTTCTTC. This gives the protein CASSRPSGSLNEQFF.

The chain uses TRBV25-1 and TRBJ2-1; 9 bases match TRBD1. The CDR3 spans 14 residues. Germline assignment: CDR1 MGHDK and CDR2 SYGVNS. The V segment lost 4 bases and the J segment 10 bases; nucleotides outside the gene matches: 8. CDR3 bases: TGTGCCAGCAGTGCGGACAGGGGTTTCAGCGAGCAGTTCTTC. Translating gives CASSADRGFSEQFF.

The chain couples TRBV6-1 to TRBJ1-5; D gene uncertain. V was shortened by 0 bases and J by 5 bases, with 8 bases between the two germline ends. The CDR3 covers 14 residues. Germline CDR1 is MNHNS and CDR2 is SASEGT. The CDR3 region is CASSEARGYQPQHF. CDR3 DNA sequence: TGTGCCAGCAGTGAAGCGCGCGGTTATCAGCCCCAGCATTTT.

The CDR3 DNA sequence: TGTGCCAGCAGACATACAAACCGGGGGACAGGGAATACGGATACGCAGTATTTT. This encodes CASRHTNRGTGNTDTQYF. The chain couples TRBV4-2 to TRBJ2-3; TRBD1 aligns across 9 bases. The CDR3 spans 18 residues. With V trimmed by 6 bases and J by 6 bases, 19 bases remained unmatched. In germline, CDR1 is LGHNA, CDR2 YNFKEQ.

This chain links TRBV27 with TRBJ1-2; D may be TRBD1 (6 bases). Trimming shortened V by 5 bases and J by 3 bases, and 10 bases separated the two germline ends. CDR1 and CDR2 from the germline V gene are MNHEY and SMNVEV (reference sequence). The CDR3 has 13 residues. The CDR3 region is CASSLQGDYGYTF. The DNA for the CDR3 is TGTGCCAGCAGTCTACAGGGAGACTATGGCTACACCTTC.

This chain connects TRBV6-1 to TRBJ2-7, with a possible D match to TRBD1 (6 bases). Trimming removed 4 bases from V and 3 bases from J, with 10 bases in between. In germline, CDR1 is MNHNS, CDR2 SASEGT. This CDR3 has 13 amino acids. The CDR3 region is CASSVYRDYEQYF. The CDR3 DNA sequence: TGTGCCAGCAGTGTTTACAGGGACTACGAGCAGTACTTC.

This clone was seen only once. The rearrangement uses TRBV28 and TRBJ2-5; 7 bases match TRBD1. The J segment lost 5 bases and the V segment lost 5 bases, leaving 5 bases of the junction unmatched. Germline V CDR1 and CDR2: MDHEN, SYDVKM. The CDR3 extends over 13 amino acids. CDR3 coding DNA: TGTGCCAGCAGTAGACAGGGTGCCGAGACCCAGTACTTC. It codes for CASSRQGAETQYF.

CDR3 nucleotides: TGTGCCAGCAGCGTCAATAGCGGGAGTATGGAGACCCAGTACTTC. This gives the protein CASSVNSGSMETQYF. The gene calls are TRBV9 and TRBJ2-5, with 9 bases fitting TRBD2. This CDR3 spans 15 amino acids. Germline V gives CDR1 SGDLS, CDR2 YYNGEE. Losses at the gene ends were 2 bases for V and 5 bases for J; bases not matched to a gene: 7.

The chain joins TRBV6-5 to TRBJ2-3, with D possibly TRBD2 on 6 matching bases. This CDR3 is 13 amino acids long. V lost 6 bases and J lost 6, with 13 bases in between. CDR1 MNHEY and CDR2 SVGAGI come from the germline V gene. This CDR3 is CASRLGLADTQYF. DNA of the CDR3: TGTGCCAGCAGACTGGGACTTGCGGATACGCAGTATTTT.

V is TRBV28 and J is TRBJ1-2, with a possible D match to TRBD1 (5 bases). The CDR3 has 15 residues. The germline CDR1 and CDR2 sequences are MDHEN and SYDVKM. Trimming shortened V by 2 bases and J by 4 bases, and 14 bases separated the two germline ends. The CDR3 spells CASSLATGTVYGYTF. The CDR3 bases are TGTGCCAGCAGTTTAGCTACCGGGACTGTCTATGGCTACACCTTC.

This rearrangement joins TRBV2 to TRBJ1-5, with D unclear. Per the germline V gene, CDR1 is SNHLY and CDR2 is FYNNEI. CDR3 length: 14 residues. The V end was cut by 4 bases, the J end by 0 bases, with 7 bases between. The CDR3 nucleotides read TGTGCCAGCAGTGTAATGAGTAGCAATCAGCCCCAGCATTTT. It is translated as CASSVMSSNQPQHF.

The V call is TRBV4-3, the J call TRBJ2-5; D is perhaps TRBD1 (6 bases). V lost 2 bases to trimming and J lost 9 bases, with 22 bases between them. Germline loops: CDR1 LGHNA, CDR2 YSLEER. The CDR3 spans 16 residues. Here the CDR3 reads CASSQTTRGGSAAQYF. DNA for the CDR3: TGCGCCAGCAGCCAAACGACGCGAGGGGGAAGTGCGGCCCAGTACTTC.

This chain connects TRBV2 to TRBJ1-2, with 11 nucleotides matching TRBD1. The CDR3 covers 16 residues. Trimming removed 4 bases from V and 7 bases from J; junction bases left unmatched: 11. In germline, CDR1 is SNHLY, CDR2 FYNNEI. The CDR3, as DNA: TGTGCCAGCAGTGGGTGGGGGACAGGGGGTCTCGGTGGCTACACCTTC. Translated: CASSGWGTGGLGGYTF. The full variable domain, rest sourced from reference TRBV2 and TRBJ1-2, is EPEVTQTPSHQVTQMGQEVILRCVPISNHLYFYWYRQILGQKVEFLVSFYNNEISEKSEIFDDQFSVERPDGSNFTLKIRSTKLEDSAMYFCASSGWGTGGLGGYTFGSGTRLTVV.

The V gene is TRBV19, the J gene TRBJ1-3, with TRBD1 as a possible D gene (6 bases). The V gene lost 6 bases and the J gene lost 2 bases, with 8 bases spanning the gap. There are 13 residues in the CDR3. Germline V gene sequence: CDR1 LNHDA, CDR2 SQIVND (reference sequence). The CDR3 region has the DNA TGTGCCAGTAGACAGGGAGCTGGAAACACCATATATTTT. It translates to CASRQGAGNTIYF.

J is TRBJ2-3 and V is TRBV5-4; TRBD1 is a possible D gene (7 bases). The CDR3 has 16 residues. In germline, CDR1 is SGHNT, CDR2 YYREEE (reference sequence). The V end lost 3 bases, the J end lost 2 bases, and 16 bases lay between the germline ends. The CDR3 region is CASSSGGGPFTDTQYF. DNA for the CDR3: TGTGCCAGCAGCTCAGGGGGAGGACCTTTCACAGATACGCAGTATTTT. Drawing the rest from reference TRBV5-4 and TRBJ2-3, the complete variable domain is ETGVTQSPTHLIKTRGQQVTLRCSSQSGHNTVSWYQQALGQGPQFIFQYYREEENGRGNFPPRFSGLQFPNYSSELNVNALELDDSALYLCASSSGGGPFTDTQYFGPGTRLTVL.

CDR3 protein: CASSLNRDRPNTEAFF. CDR3 in DNA: TGTGCCAGCAGCTTAAACAGGGACAGACCAAACACTGAAGCTTTCTTT. The chain links TRBV7-2 to TRBJ1-1; 7 nucleotides agree with TRBD1. Trimming took 2 bases from V and 2 from J; bases not matched to a gene: 8. CDR1 is SGHTA, CDR2 FQGNSA, per germline. This CDR3 has 16 amino acids.

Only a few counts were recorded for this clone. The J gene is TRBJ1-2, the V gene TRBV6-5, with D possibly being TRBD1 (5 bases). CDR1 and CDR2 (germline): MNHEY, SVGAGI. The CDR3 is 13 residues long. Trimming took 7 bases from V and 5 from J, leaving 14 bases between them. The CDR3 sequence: CASTDNKGYGYTF. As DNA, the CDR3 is TGTGCCAGCACGGACAATAAGGGGTATGGCTACACCTTC.

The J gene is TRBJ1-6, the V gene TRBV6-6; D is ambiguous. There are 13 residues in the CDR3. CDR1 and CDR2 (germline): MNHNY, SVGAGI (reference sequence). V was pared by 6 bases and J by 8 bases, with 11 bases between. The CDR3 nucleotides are TGTGCCAGCAGGGCCCTGATGGATTCACCCCTCCACTTT. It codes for CASRALMDSPLHF.

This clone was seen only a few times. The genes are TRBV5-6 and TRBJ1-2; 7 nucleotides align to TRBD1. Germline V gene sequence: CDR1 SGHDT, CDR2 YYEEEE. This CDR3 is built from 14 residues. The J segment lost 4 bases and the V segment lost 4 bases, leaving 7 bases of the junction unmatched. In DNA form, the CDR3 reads TGTGCCAGCAGCCGGGACAGAGACATCTATGGCTACACCTTC. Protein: CASSRDRDIYGYTF.

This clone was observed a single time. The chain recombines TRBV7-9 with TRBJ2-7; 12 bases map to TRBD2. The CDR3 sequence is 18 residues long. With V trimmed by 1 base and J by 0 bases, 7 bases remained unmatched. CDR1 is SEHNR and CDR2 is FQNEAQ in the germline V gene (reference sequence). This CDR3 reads CASSLDWGGLAGSYEQYF. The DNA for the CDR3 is TGTGCCAGCAGCTTAGATTGGGGGGGACTAGCGGGCTCCTACGAGCAGTACTTC.

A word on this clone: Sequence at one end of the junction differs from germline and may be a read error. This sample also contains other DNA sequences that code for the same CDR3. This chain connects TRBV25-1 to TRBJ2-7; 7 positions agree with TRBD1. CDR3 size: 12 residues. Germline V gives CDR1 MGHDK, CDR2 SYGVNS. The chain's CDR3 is CASSEYKRGLNF. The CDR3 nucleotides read TGTGCCAGCAGTGAATATAAGAGGGGGCTAAACTTC.

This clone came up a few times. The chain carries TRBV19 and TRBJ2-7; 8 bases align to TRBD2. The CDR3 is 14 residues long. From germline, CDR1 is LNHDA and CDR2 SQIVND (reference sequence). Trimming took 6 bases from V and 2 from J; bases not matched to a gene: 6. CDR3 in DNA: TGTGCCAGTAGGGCAAGCGGGGGCACCTACGAGCAGTACTTC. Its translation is CASRASGGTYEQYF.

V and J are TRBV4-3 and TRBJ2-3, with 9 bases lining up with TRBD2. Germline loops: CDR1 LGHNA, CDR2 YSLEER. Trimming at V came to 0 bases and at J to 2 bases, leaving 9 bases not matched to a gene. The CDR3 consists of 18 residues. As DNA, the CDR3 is TGCGCCAGCAGCCAAGAACCCCCTGCGGGGGGGATCACAGATACGCAGTATTTT. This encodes CASSQEPPAGGITDTQYF.